What follows is one T cell receptor beta chain and its context. This clone was recorded only once. The clone's antigen remains unknown. No much larger clone is present one base from it, and per-base qualities are unavailable. The collaborating institutions used their own protocols to collect whole blood in K2EDTA tubes. For TCRbeta analysis, collaborators shipped samples as frozen whole blood, isolated PBMCs, or DNA extracted from either of those sample types. TCRbeta CDR3 regions were amplified from genomic DNA by means of the immunoSEQ Assay, a bias-controlled multiplex PCR. From the authors' description of their analysis: The number of nucleated cells in each sample was estimated from the amplification of reference gene primers within the assay. Sequence reads were collapsed and filtered to measure the absolute abundance of every unique TCRbeta CDR3 rearrangement. Productive Simpson clonality was computed per sample as the square root of Simpson's diversity index over productive rearrangements. The table was pulled from immuneACCESS by TCRdb, which kept in-frame rearrangements only. Such tables lose some clones; where checked, under half of the loss comes from unresolved V genes, and the rest has no known cause. Clone size and V and J calls were adopted from that table, with D and trimming inferred from the DNA. The sample table shows roughly 150,000 clones, and approximately 91% are seen once. The top ten clones comprise roughly 2.1% of the sample.

V lost 4 bases and J lost 1 base; the stretch between them is 9 bases long. Spanning cysteine to phenylalanine, the CDR3 consists of 15 amino acids. CDR3 DNA only is kept here, 45 bases in frame from base 1. For CDR1 and CDR2, the germline V gene lists SGDLS and YYNGEE. This entry is derived from a study of blood T cell repertoires in COVID-19 (dated by TCRdb to the early 2020s). Some background on the complete study: Samples from collaborators originated in the United States, Italy and Spain and spanned both the acute and convalescent phases of COVID-19. The prospective study material was composed of cDNA or gDNA derived from T cells, B-cell-depleted T cells, or PBMCs. Subjects who had been exposed to COVID-19, were actively infected with it, or had recovered from it provided the deeply sampled blood TCRbeta repertoires that made up the dataset. A freely available public database, intended as a resource for researchers studying the immune response to SARS-CoV-2, is where the repertoires were released. The samples were drawn from two sources: the first 160 participants of the ongoing ImmuneRACE study, and approximately 1,300 subjects contributed by 6 global collaborators. A de-identified subject ID, COVID-19 status, age in years and sex were almost always included in the sample metadata. Where HLA class I and class II types were available, the types were taken from metadata supplied by the sample provider, not from assay-based typing. General conclusions and limits of the study: Clinical and demographic metadata were provided uncurated, with the amount varying by source and participant.

This TCR came from a man between 18 and 29 years old with acute or convalescent COVID-19. The chain is made from TRBV9 and TRBJ1-6; TRBD1 could be the D gene, as 5 bases match. The sample consisted of peripheral blood. The nucleotide sequence reads as follows: TGTGCCAGCAGCACCGGGACTTCCTATAATTCACCCCTCCACTTT. It translates to CASSTGTSYNSPLHF.